These T cell receptor beta chains were read from a single sample in a study of beta chain features in type 1 diabetes. Profiling relied on immunoSEQ multiplex PCR, and the TCRdb table lists in-frame clones only, not all of them. Of about 150,000 clones in the sample, around 7.8% were seen once. Source material: central memory CD4+ T cells from blood. All receptors derive from a middle-aged woman with type 1 diabetes. CDR3s include the opening cysteine and the closing phenylalanine or tryptophan. A D gene is named only where the DNA matches it firmly. Clone size is shown for a subset of rows, as once, few, many or a class of expanded clone.

abundance: .; v_gene: TRBV7-9; d_gene: TRBD1; j_gene: TRBJ2-2; CDR3nt: TGTGCCAGCACCACTTACTCGGACAGGGGCACCGGGGAGCTGTTTTTT; CDR3aa: CASTTYSDRGTGELFF
abundance: few; v_gene: TRBV28; d_gene: TRBD1; j_gene: TRBJ1-3; CDR3nt: TGTGCCAGCAGTTTACCACCGGGACAGGGGTATGGAAACACCATATATTTT; CDR3aa: CASSLPPGQGYGNTIYF
abundance: few; v_gene: TRBV5-1; d_gene: .; j_gene: TRBJ1-2; CDR3nt: TGCGCCAGCAGCCCCGGGGCAGGGGAAGGCGGCTACACCTTC; CDR3aa: CASSPGAGEGGYTF
abundance: few; v_gene: TRBV4-2; d_gene: TRBD2; j_gene: TRBJ2-7; CDR3nt: TGTGCCAGCAGCCAAGACCTAGCGGGAGCCCGGGAGCAGTACTTC; CDR3aa: CASSQDLAGAREQYF
abundance: .; v_gene: TRBV14; d_gene: .; j_gene: TRBJ1-2; CDR3nt: TGTGCCAGCAGCCCTCGACGGGGATATGGCTACACCTTC; CDR3aa: CASSPRRGYGYTF
abundance: few; v_gene: TRBV28; d_gene: TRBD1; j_gene: TRBJ1-2; CDR3nt: TGTGCCGGAGGACAGGGACACTATGGCTACACCTTC; CDR3aa: CAGGQGHYGYTF
abundance: many; v_gene: TRBV7-9; d_gene: .; j_gene: TRBJ2-1; CDR3nt: TGTGCCAGCAGCCCCCCCCCGAGGCTCTCGCCACTCAATGAGCAGTTCTTC; CDR3aa: CASSPPPRLSPLNEQFF
abundance: .; v_gene: TRBV6-1; d_gene: .; j_gene: TRBJ1-1; CDR3nt: TGTGCCAGCAGAGGGGGGGGCAGCCCGAACACTGAAGCTTTCTTT; CDR3aa: CASRGGGSPNTEAFF
abundance: .; v_gene: TRBV7-3; d_gene: .; j_gene: TRBJ2-2; CDR3nt: TGTGCCAGCAGATTACAGGGTTTCGGCACCGGGGAGCTGTTTTTT; CDR3aa: CASRLQGFGTGELFF
abundance: few; v_gene: TRBV30; d_gene: TRBD2; j_gene: TRBJ2-2; CDR3nt: TGTGCCTGGAGTGCGGGACTAGCGGGAGCCGGGGAGCTGTTTTTT; CDR3aa: CAWSAGLAGAGELFF
abundance: few; v_gene: TRBV5-6; d_gene: TRBD2; j_gene: TRBJ2-1; CDR3nt: TGTGCCAGCAGCGTCCGGCGGCTAGCGGGAGTTGAGCAGTTCTTC; CDR3aa: CASSVRRLAGVEQFF